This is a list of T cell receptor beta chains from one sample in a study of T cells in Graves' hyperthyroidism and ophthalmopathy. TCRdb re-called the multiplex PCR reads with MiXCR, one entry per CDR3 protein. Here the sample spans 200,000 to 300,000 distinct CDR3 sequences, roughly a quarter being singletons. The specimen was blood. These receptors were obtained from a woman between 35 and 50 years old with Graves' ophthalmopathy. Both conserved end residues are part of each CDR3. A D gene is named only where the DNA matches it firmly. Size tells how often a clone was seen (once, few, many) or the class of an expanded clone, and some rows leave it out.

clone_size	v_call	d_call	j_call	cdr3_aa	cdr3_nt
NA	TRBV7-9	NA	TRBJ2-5	CASSSGSGASETQYF	TGTGCCAGCAGCTCAGGGTCAGGCGCTTCAGAGACCCAGTACTTC
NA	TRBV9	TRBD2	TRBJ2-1	CASSVGASGIYNEQFF	TGTGCCAGCAGCGTAGGGGCTAGCGGGATCTACAATGAGCAGTTCTTC
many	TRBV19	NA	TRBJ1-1	CSSGGGSMNTEAFF	TGTTCTTCAGGCGGAGGATCCATGAACACTGAAGCTTTCTTT
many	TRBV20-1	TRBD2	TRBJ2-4	CSARPGLAPLAKNIQYF	TGCAGTGCTAGACCGGGACTAGCTCCCCTAGCCAAAAACATTCAGTACTTC
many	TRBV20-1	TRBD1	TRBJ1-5	CSASTGAADYSNQPQHF	TGCAGTGCTAGCACAGGGGCCGCAGATTATAGCAATCAGCCCCAGCATTTT
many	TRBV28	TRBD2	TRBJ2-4	CASRGLAGVFIQYF	TGTGCCAGCAGGGGACTAGCGGGAGTTTTCATTCAGTACTTC
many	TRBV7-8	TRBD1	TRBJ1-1	CASTEGRGRIKTEAFF	TGTGCCAGCACCGAAGGCAGGGGGCGAATTAAGACTGAAGCTTTCTTT
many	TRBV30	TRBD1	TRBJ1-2	CAWSVSGGRDYGYTF	TGTGCCTGGAGTGTGTCAGGGGGCCGGGACTATGGCTACACCTTC
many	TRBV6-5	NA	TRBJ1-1	CASSYEEENTEAFF	TGTGCCAGCAGTTACGAGGAGGAGAACACTGAAGCTTTCTTT
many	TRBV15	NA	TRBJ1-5	CATSPSASNQPQHF	TGTGCCACCTCCCCCTCCGCAAGCAATCAGCCCCAGCATTTT
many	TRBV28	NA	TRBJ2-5	CASSPPPGRTQYF	TGTGCCAGCAGCCCCCCACCCGGGAGAACCCAGTACTTC
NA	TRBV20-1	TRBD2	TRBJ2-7	CSARDPQASGSSYEQYF	TGCAGTGCTAGAGATCCTCAGGCTAGCGGGAGTTCCTACGAGCAGTACTTC
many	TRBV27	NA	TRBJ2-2	CASSFLGEGGELFF	TGTGCCAGCAGTTTTTTGGGGGAAGGCGGGGAGCTGTTTTTT
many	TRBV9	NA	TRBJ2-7	CASIPGGTEQYF	TGTGCCAGCATCCCCGGAGGGACCGAGCAGTACTTC
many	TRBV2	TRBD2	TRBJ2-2	CASSEIGSGMGTGELFF	TGTGCCAGCAGTGAAATCGGTAGCGGGATGGGCACCGGGGAGCTGTTTTTT
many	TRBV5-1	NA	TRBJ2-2	CASGSRGNTGELFF	TGCGCCAGCGGGAGCAGGGGAAACACCGGGGAGCTGTTTTTT
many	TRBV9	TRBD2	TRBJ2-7	CASSPFGGSYEQYF	TGTGCCAGCAGCCCGTTCGGGGGGTCCTACGAGCAGTACTTC
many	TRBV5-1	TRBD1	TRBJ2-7	CASSPPPGQSYEQYF	TGCGCCAGCAGCCCACCCCCGGGACAGTCCTACGAGCAGTACTTC
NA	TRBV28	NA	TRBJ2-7	CASLTAVEQYF	TGTGCCTCCCTAACGGCGGTAGAGCAGTACTTC
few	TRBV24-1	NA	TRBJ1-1	CATSGTTGLTEAFF	TGTGCCACCAGTGGTACTACAGGGCTCACTGAAGCTTTCTTT
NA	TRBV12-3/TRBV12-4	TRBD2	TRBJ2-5	CASRGLAGVETQYF	TGTGCCAGCAGGGGACTAGCGGGAGTAGAGACCCAGTACTTC
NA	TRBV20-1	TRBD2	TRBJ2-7	CSADSGTSYEQYF	TGCAGTGCTGATAGCGGGACCTCCTACGAGCAGTACTTC
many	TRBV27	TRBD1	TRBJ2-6	CASSPGQGAAAGANVLTF	TGTGCCAGCAGTCCGGGACAGGGGGCAGCGGCCGGGGCCAACGTCCTGACTTTC
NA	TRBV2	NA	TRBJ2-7	CASISPGSPSYEQYF	TGTGCCAGCATTTCTCCCGGTTCCCCCTCCTACGAGCAGTACTTC
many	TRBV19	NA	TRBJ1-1	CASKVPVDTEAFF	TGTGCCAGTAAAGTGCCAGTGGACACTGAAGCTTTCTTT
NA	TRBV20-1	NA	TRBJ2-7	CSAKTRDLSSYEQYF	TGCAGTGCCAAGACGAGGGATCTTAGCTCCTACGAGCAGTACTTC
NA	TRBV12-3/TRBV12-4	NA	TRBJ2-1	CASSLSSAYNEQFF	TGTGCCAGCAGTCTGTCTAGCGCTTATAATGAGCAGTTCTTC
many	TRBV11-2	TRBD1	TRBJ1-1	CASSFNRGGTEAFF	TGTGCCAGCAGCTTTAACAGGGGGGGCACTGAAGCTTTCTTT
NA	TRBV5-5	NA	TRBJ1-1	CASSLWRMNTEAFF	TGTGCCAGCAGCTTGTGGAGGATGAACACTGAAGCTTTCTTT
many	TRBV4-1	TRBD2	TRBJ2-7	CASSQDVLAGGRYF	TGCGCCAGCAGCCAAGATGTACTAGCGGGAGGAAGGTACTTC
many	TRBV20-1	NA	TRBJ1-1	CSAKAVTGDTEAFF	TGCAGTGCTAAAGCCGTTACAGGTGACACTGAAGCTTTCTTT
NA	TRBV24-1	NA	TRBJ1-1	CAPFTGIMNTEAFF	TGTGCCCCATTCACAGGGATCATGAACACTGAAGCTTTCTTT
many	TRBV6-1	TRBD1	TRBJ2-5	CASIWSDRVGPETQYF	TGTGCCAGCATCTGGTCGGACAGGGTGGGTCCGGAGACCCAGTACTTC
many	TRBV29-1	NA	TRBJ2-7	CSVCPGGTYEQYF	TGCAGCGTGTGCCCCGGCGGAACCTACGAGCAGTACTTC
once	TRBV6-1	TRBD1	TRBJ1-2	CASGGGQGIGGYTF	TGTGCCAGCGGGGGAGGACAGGGAATTGGCGGCTACACCTTC
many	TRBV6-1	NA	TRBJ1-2	CASSEALLGYGYTF	TGTGCCAGCAGTGAAGCGCTACTCGGCTATGGCTACACCTTC
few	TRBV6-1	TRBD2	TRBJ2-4	CASTKLPSGSTAKNIQYF	TGTGCCAGCACCAAACTTCCTAGCGGGTCCACAGCCAAAAACATTCAGTACTTC
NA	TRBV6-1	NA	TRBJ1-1	CASSGVFGSEAFF	NA
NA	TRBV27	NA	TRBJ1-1	CASTPLGSYAEAFF	TGTGCCAGCACACCACTGGGGTCGTACGCTGAAGCTTTCTTT
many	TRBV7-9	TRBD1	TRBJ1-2	CASSLRTGVHGYTF	TGTGCCAGCAGCTTAAGGACAGGGGTTCATGGCTACACCTTC
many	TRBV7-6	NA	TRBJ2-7	CASSLGSVDYEQYF	TGTGCCAGCAGCTTAGGTTCAGTGGACTACGAGCAGTACTTC
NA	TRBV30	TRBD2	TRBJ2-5	CAWSPQLAGGETQYF	TGTGCCTGGAGCCCCCAACTAGCGGGGGGTGAGACCCAGTACTTC
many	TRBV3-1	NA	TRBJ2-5	CASSQDDAVVPKETQYF	TGTGCCAGCAGCCAAGATGACGCTGTAGTTCCGAAAGAGACCCAGTACTTC
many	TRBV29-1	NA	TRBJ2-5	CSVVGGRTQETQYF	TGCAGCGTTGTAGGGGGTCGGACACAAGAGACCCAGTACTTC
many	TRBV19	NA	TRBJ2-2	CASSGKVATGELFF	TGTGCCAGTAGCGGCAAGGTGGCCACCGGGGAGCTGTTTTTT
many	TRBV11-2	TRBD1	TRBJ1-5	CASSLGDRGGFQPQHF	TGTGCCAGCAGCTTAGGGGACAGGGGAGGATTTCAGCCCCAGCATTTT
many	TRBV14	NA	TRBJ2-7	CASSQGGWLGDEQYF	TGTGCCAGCAGCCAAGGAGGGTGGCTGGGGGACGAGCAGTACTTC
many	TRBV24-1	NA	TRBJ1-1	CATSDPLGEEAFF	TGTGCCACCAGTGACCCACTTGGGGAAGAAGCTTTCTTT
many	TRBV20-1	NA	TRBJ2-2	CTRAPQERNTGELFF	TGCACCAGAGCGCCTCAGGAGCGGAACACCGGGGAGCTGTTTTTT
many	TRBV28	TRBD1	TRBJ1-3	CATATGTGNTIYF	TGTGCCACTGCGACAGGGACCGGAAACACCATATATTTT
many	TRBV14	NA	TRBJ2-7	CASSDSRAIEQYF	TGTGCCAGCAGCGACTCCAGGGCCATCGAGCAGTACTTC
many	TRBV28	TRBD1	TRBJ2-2	CASRKIQGAGELFF	TGTGCCAGCAGGAAAATACAGGGGGCCGGGGAGCTGTTTTTT
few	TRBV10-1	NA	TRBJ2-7	CASSDSASRPYEQYF	TGCGCCAGCAGTGACTCGGCTAGCCGACCCTACGAGCAGTACTTC
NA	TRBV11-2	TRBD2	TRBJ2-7	CASSLGGAGAYEQYF	TGTGCCAGCAGCTTAGGGGGAGCGGGAGCCTACGAGCAGTACTTC
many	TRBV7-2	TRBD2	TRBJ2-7	CASSLAGLVFGYEQYF	TGTGCCAGCAGCTTAGCGGGACTAGTGTTCGGATACGAGCAGTACTTC
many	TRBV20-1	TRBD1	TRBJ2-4	CSAQEPGQLAKNIQYF	TGCAGTGCGCAGGAACCGGGACAGCTAGCCAAAAACATTCAGTACTTC
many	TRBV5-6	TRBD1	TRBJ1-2	CASRPKNMIRDRANYGYTF	TGTGCCAGCAGACCCAAAAACATGATTCGGGACAGGGCGAACTATGGCTACACCTTC